This T cell receptor (beta chain) was sequenced during a study of control samples from healthy donors and cancer patients (dated by TCRdb to 2018 to 2020). On this clone itself: Its antigen remains undetermined. Base qualities are not at hand, and no much larger clone is one base apart.

The method behind the library was the immunoSEQ multiplex PCR assay. The clones in this table, taken by TCRdb from immuneACCESS, are in-frame only. Not every clone is retained; where verified, under half of the shortfall comes from an unresolved V gene, and the cause of the rest is unknown. The sample records 50,000 or so clones, approximately 93% of which are singletons. Together, the top ten hold around 22% of the sample. V lost 7 bases and J lost 5 bases; the stretch between them is 24 bases long. Including cysteine and phenylalanine, the CDR3 has 16 amino acids. Only CDR3 DNA is held: 48 bases, read in frame from base 1. CDR1 and CDR2, looked up from the germline V gene, are SGHTA and FQGNSA.

The source is a woman aged 50 to 65 with head and neck cancer. The sequence links TRBV7-2 to TRBJ2-7; matching of 5 bases hints at TRBD1 as the D gene. Sequencing used PBMCs. The DNA sequence is as follows: TGTGCCAGCAAAGTAGAATGGGGCAGCGTGTCGGACGAGCAGTACTTC. The resulting protein is CASKVEWGSVSDEQYF.